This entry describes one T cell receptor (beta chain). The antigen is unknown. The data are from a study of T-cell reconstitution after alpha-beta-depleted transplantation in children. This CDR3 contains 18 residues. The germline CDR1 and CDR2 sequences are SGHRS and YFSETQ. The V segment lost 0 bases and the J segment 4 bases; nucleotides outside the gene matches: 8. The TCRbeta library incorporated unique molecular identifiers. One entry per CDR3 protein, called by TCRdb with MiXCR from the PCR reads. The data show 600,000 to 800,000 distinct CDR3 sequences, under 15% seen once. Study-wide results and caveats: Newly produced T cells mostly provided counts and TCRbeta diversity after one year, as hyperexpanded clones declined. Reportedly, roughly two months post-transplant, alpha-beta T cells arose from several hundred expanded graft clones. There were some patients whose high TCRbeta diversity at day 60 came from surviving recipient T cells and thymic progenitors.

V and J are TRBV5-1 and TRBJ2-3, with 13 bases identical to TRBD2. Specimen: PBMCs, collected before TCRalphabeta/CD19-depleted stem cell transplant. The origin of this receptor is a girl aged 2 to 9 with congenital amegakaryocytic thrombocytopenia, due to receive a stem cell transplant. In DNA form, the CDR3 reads TGCGCCAGCAGCTTGGCCCGACTAGCGGGAGGTTCGTCAGATACGCAGTATTTT. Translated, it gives CASSLARLAGGSSDTQYF. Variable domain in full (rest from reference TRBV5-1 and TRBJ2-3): KAGVTQTPRYLIKTRGQQVTLSCSPISGHRSVSWYQQTPGQGLQFLFEYFSETQRNKGNFPGRFSGRQFSNSRSEMNVSTLELGDSALYLCASSLARLAGGSSDTQYFGPGTRLTVL.